This T cell receptor beta chain was sequenced in a study of response to subunit inactivated influenza vaccine. Study results and caveats: The authors proposed limited new T cell recruitment per seasonal influenza vaccination.

TCRdb re-derived calls from the RT-PCR reads in MiXCR, one entry per CDR3 protein. The sample carries roughly 520,000 distinct CDR3 sequences, 25% recorded once. Germline V gene sequence: CDR1 MNHEY, CDR2 SVGAGI. The CDR3 loop spans 15 amino acids. Losses at the gene ends were 3 bases for V and 9 bases for J; bases not matched to a gene: 5. In regard to this clonotype: Its antigen remains unknown.

This specimen consisted of CD4+ T cells sorted from PBMCs, obtained roughly 5 days after vaccination. The receptor comes from a man in his forties or fifties who received an inactivated influenza vaccine. This rearrangement joins TRBV6-5 to TRBJ2-1, with 13 bases identical to TRBD2. The CDR3 nucleotides are TGTGCCAGCAGTTATTGGACTAGCGGGGGAGGTGAGCAGTTCTTC. It specifies CASSYWTSGGGEQFF.